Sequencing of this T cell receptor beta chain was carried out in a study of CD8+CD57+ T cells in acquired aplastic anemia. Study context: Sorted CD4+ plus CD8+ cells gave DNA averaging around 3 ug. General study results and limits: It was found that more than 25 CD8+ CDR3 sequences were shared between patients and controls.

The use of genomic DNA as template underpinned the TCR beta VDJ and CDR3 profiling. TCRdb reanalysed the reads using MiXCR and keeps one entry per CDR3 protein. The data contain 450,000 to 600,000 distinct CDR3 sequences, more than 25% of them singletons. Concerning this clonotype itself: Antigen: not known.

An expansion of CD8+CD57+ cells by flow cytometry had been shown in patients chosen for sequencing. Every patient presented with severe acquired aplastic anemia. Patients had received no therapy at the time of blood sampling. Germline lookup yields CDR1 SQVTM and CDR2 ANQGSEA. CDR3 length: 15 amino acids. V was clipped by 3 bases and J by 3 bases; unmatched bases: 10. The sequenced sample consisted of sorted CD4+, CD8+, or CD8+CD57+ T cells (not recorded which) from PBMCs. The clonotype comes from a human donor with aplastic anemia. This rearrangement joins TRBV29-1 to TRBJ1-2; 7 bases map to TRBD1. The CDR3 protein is CSVDPGGGGHYGYTF. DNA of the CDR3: TGCAGCGTTGACCCGGGGGGAGGGGGCCACTATGGCTACACCTTC.